The source of this T cell receptor (beta chain) is a study of vaccination and CD4 T cells after COVID-19. Study context: Taking of post-vaccine samples occurred a median about 70 days after dose two (range 14 to 241).

Study-level findings and limits: Post-vaccination reactive clonotypes (median approximately 38) did not differ significantly from post-infection (about 20). Vaccine-specific clones in convalescent patients were spike mono-reactive in 304 of 307 cases.

The sample's treatment: roughly 10-day PBMC culture with coronavirus spike peptide pools or control peptides (ViraFEST assay). Samples of CD4+ T cells were obtained from the unexposed donor before the COVID-19 pandemic (2011-2018). Unmatched junction bases numbered 10, after V lost 6 bases and J lost 7 bases. Germline V lookup: CDR1 ENHRY, CDR2 SYGVKD. The CDR3 has 14 residues. The study sequenced cultured CD4+ T cell DNA using the Oncomine TCR Beta short-read assay. The source of extracted genomic DNA was cultured CD4+ T cells. Via MiXCR, TCRdb re-called the PCR reads, giving one row per CDR3 protein. The sample carries approximately 7,600 distinct CDR3 sequences, approximately 53% recorded once. About this clonotype itself: As yet, its antigen is unknown.

This receptor was obtained from a human donor in good health. Source material: CD4+ T cells from blood, cultured in vitro. The rearrangement uses TRBV10-3 and TRBJ1-2, with TRBD1 identical over 8 bases. The CDR3 here is CAISRQGNLGGYTF. In DNA, the CDR3 is TGTGCCATCAGCCGACAGGGGAATCTAGGTGGCTACACCTTC.